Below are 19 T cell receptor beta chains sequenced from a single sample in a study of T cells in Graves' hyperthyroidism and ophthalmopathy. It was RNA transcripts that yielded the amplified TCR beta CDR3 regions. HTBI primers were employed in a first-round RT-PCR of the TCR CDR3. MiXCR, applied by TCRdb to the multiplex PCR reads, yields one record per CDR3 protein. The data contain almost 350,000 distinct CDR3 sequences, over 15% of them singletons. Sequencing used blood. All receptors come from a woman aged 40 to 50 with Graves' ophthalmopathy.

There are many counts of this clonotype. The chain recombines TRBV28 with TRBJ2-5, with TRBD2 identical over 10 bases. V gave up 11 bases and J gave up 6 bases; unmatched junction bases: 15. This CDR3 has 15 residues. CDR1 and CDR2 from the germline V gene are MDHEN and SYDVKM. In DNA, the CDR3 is TGTGCCGGGGCGAGCGGGAGGGCCCGGGGAAAGACCCAGTACTTC. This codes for CAGASGRARGKTQYF.

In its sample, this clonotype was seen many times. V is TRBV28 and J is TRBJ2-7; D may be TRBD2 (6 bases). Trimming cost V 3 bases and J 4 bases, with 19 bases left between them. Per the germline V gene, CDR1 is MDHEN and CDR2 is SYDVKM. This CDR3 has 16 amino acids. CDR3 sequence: CASSLPTGTYGYEQYF. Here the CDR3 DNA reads TGTGCCAGCAGTTTGCCCACCGGGACTTACGGGTACGAGCAGTACTTC.

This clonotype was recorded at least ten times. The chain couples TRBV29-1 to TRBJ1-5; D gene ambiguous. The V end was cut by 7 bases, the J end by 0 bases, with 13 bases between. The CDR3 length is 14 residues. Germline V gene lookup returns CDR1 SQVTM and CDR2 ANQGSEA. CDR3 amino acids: CSASTGNSNQPQHF. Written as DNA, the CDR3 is TGCAGCGCCAGCACGGGAAATAGCAATCAGCCCCAGCATTTT.

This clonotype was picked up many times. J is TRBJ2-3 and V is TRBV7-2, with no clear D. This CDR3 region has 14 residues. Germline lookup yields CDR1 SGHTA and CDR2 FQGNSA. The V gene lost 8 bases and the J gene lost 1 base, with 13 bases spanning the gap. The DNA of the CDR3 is TGTGCCAGCGGCACACAATCCGGCACAGATACGCAGTATTTT. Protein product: CASGTQSGTDTQYF.

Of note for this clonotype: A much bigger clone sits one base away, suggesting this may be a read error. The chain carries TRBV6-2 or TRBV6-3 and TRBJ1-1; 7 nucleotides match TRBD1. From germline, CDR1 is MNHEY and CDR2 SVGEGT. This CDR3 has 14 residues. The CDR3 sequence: CASSPTGSILEALF. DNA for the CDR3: TGTGCCAGCAGTCCGACAGGGTCCATACTTGAAGCTCTCTTT.

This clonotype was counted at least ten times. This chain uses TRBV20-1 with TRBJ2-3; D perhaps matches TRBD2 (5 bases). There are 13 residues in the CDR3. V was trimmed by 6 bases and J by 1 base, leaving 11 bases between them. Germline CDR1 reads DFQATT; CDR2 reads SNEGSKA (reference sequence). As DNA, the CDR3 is TGCAGTGCCGTACTTAGCGGCACAGATACGCAGTATTTT. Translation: CSAVLSGTDTQYF.

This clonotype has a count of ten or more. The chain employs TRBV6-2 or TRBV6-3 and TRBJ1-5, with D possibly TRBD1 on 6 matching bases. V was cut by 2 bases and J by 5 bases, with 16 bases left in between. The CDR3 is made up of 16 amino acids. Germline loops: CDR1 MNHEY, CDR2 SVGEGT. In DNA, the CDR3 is TGTGCCAGCAGTTACCGTTGGACAGCTCACTATCAGCCCCAGCATTTT. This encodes CASSYRWTAHYQPQHF.

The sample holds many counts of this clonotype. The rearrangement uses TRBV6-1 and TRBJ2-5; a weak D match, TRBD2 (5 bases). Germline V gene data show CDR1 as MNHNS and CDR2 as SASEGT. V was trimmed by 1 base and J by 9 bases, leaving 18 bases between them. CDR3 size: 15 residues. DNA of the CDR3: TGTGCCAGCAGTGAAGGAGAGGACCCCTTGGAGGCCCAGTACTTC. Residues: CASSEGEDPLEAQYF.

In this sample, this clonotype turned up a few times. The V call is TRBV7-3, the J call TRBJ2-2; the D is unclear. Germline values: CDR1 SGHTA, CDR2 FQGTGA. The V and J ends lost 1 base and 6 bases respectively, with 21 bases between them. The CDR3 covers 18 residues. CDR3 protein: CASSLSVVSASKAGELFF. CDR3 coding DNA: TGTGCCAGCAGCTTAAGTGTGGTGTCAGCGTCCAAGGCCGGGGAGCTGTTTTTT. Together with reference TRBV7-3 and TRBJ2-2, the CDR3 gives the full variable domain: GAGVSQTPSNKVTEKGKYVELRCDPISGHTALYWYRQSLGQGPEFLIYFQGTGAADDSGLPNDRFFAVRPEGSVSTLKIQRTERGDSAVYLCASSLSVVSASKAGELFFGEGSRLTVL.

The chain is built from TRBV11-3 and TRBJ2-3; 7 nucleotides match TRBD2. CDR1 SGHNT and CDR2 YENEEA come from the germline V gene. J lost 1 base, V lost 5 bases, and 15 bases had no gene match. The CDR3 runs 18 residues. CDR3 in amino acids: CASSHLGEGLWGTDTQYF. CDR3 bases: TGTGCCAGCAGCCACCTAGGGGAGGGACTTTGGGGCACAGATACGCAGTATTTT. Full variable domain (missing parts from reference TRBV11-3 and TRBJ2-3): EAGVVQSPRYKIIEKKQPVAFWCNPISGHNTLYWYLQNLGQGPELLIRYENEEAVDDSQLPKDRFSAERLKGVDSTLKIQPAELGDSAVYLCASSHLGEGLWGTDTQYFGPGTRLTVL.

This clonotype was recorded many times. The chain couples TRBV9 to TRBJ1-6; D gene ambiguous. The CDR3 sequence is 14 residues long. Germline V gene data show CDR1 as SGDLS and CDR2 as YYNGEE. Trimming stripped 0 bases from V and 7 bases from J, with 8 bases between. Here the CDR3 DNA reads TGTGCCAGCAGCGTAGCGGGTGGGAATTCACCCCTCCACTTT. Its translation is CASSVAGGNSPLHF.

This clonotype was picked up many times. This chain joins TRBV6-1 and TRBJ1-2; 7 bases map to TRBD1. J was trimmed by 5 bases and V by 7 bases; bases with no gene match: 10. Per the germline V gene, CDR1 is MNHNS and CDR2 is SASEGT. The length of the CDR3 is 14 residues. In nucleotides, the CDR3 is TGTGCCAGCACCCAATCACAGGGGAGTTATGGCTACACCTTC. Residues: CASTQSQGSYGYTF.

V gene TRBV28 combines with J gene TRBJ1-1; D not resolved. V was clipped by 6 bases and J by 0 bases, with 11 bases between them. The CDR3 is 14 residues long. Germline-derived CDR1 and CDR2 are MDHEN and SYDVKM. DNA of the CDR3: TGTGCCAGCAGCCCGTCCGGAATGAACACTGAAGCTTTCTTT. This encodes CASSPSGMNTEAFF.

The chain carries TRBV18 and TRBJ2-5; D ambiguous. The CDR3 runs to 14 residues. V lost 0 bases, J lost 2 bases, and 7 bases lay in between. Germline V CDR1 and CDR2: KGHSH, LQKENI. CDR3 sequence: CASSPPAPQETQYF. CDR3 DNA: TGTGCCAGCTCACCACCCGCCCCACAAGAGACCCAGTACTTC.

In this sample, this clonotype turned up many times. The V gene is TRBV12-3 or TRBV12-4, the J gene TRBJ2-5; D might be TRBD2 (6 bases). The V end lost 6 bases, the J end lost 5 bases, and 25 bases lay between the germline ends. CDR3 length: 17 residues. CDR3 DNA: TGTGCCAGCAGCCAACTTCTAGCGTCTAGGGGTTTGGAGACCCAGTACTTC. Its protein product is CASSQLLASRGLETQYF.

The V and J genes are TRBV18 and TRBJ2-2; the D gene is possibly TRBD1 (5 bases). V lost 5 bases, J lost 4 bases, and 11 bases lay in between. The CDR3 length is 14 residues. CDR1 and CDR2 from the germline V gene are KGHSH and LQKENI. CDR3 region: CASSSDRSTGELFF. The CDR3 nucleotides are TGTGCCAGCTCATCCGACAGATCCACCGGGGAGCTGTTTTTT.

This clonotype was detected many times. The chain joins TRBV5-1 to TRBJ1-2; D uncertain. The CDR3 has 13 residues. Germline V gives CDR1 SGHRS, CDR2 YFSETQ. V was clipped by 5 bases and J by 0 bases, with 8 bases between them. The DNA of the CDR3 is TGCGCCAGCAGTTCGGGAGCTAACTATGGCTACACCTTC. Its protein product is CASSSGANYGYTF.

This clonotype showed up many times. In DNA form, the CDR3 reads TGCAGCGTCACCCCAGGGGTCACTGAAGCTTTCTTT. Encoded protein: CSVTPGVTEAFF. The rearrangement links TRBV29-1 to TRBJ1-1, with D maybe TRBD1 (6 bases). Germline V lookup: CDR1 SQVTM, CDR2 ANQGSEA. V lost 6 bases and J 4 bases, leaving 12 bases between the germline ends. The CDR3 consists of 12 residues. Full variable domain (missing parts from reference TRBV29-1 and TRBJ1-1): SAVISQKPSRDICQRGTSLTIQCQVDSQVTMMFWYRQQPGQSLTLIATANQGSEATYESGFVIDKFPISRPNLTFSTLTVSNMSPEDSSIYLCSVTPGVTEAFFGQGTRLTVV.

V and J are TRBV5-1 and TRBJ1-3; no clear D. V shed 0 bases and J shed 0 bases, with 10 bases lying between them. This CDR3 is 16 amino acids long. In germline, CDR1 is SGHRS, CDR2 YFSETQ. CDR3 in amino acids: CASSLGPGDSGNTIYF. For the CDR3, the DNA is TGCGCCAGCAGCTTGGGTCCAGGAGACTCTGGAAACACCATATATTTT.